These T cell receptor beta chains were read from a single sample in a study of blood T cell repertoires in COVID-19. Using immunoSEQ multiplex PCR, the repertoire was profiled, and TCRdb retains in-frame clones only, with some absent. The sample carries nearly 100,000 clones, approximately 82% recorded once. The specimen sequenced was peripheral blood. The origin of the receptors is a man between 65 and 80 years old with acute or convalescent COVID-19. The CDR3 runs from the conserved cysteine through the conserved F or W.

>TRBJ2-1|TRBV2
CASRATGSDRGEQFF
>TRBJ1-5|TRBV18
CASSPSGGFNQPQHF
>TRBJ2-7|TRBV10-1
CASSSPRAGGPNEQYF
>TRBJ2-7|TRBV6-5
CASRRYLRGAWEQYF
>TRBJ1-1|TRBV29-1
CSVEVRDRVITRNTEAFF
>TRBJ2-5|TRBV28
CASSFRGGVETQYF
>TRBJ1-1|TRBV10-1
CASSDGGQRGNTEAFF
>TRBJ2-2|TRBV28
CASSSPGGLITGELFF
>TRBJ2-7|TRBV30
CAWSVVQGAEQYF
>TRBJ1-2|TRBV6-6
CASSYRQGTHGYTF
>TRBJ2-7|TRBV3-1/TRBV3-2
CASSHENYEQYF
>TRBJ2-1|TRBV7-2
CASSQGTGNSEQFF
>TRBJ1-5|TRBV15
CATSRGQVYQPQHF
>TRBJ2-7|TRBV11-1
CASSLGRLAGPLEQYF
>TRBJ2-3|TRBV12-3/TRBV12-4
CASSLGQADTQYF
>TRBJ1-2|TRBV19
CASSIEPFRTGTGGYTF
>TRBJ2-1|TRBV3-1/TRBV3-2
CASSSTSGNYNEQFF
>TRBJ1-1|TRBV7-3
CASSLEPYTEAFF
>TRBJ1-1|TRBV19
CASRDRGSEAFF
>TRBJ2-7|TRBV5-1
CASSFRVAGGPYEQYF
>TRBJ1-6|TRBV5-1
CASSLQGQGKNSPLHF
>TRBJ2-3|TRBV11-2
CASSLIAGGASTDTQYF
>TRBJ2-3|TRBV11-2
CASSLGGWGTDTQYF
>TRBJ1-6|TRBV28
CASIKGGGVYNSPLHF
>TRBJ1-2|TRBV18
CASSLAGGRGYGYTF
>TRBJ1-1|TRBV9
CASSVATGGRDEAFF
>TRBJ1-2|TRBV9
CASSTTGTNYGYTF
>TRBJ1-4|TRBV7-2
CASSPGGGLRGNEKLFF
>TRBJ2-3|TRBV5-4
CASSLVAGGTTDTQYF
>TRBJ1-5|TRBV28
CASSLGHTYSNQPQHF
>TRBJ2-1|TRBV21-1
CASKKRDRGWDEQFF
>TRBJ2-6|TRBV28
CASSFRGPYPSGANVLTF
>TRBJ1-6|TRBV5-1
CASSLLAENSPLHF
>TRBJ1-3|TRBV7-3
CASSLLPYFDRNSGNTIYF
>TRBJ2-3|TRBV7-8
CASSHDRSTDTQYF
>TRBJ2-2|TRBV30
CAWSVLGGYGGTGELFF
>TRBJ2-1|TRBV7-9
CASSAGLELSGEQFF
>TRBJ1-1|TRBV6-4
CASSALGGGTEAFF
>TRBJ1-2|TRBV4-1
CASSRYVQGEGLDGYTF
>TRBJ2-1|TRBV5-1
CASSLALRRGEQFF
>TRBJ2-5|TRBV5-6
CASSVGGAVVGTQYF
>TRBJ2-1|TRBV6-5
CASSLRQSYNEQFF
>TRBJ2-1|TRBV11-2
CASSLAPSGNNEQFF
>TRBJ2-7|TRBV5-4
CASSHRAGGDEQYF
>TRBJ2-1|TRBV19
CASTPEGLGNNEQFF
>TRBJ2-5|TRBV19
CASSIGSGGETQYF
>TRBJ1-5|TRBV7-8
CASSLGTGPYQPQHF
>TRBJ2-1|TRBV4-2
CASSVRTVSSYNEQFF
>TRBJ2-7|TRBV18
CASSPEGTGGLGEQYF